The rows below give T cell receptor beta chains drawn from one sample of a study of T cell changes during pregnancy in multiple sclerosis. Assay: immunoSEQ multiplex PCR; the TCRdb copy retains only in-frame clones and omits some. The sample consists of around 58,000 clones, around nine tenths of them appearing once. This material consisted of peripheral blood, taken before pregnancy. The source of these receptors is a female donor with multiple sclerosis, enrolled in a pregnancy study. Each CDR3 is given with its conserved first and last residue. The order of the fields is D gene, clone size, J gene, V gene, CDR3 protein, CDR3 DNA. D genes are given only for firm matches. For some rows the clone size is stated as once, few or many, or as a class when expanded; others skip it.

d_gene: TRBD2
abundance: .
j_gene: TRBJ2-5
v_gene: TRBV6-5
CDR3aa: CASSAPGLARETQYF
CDR3nt: TGTGCCAGCAGTGCACCGGGACTAGCAAGGGAGACCCAGTACTTC

d_gene: TRBD1
abundance: .
j_gene: TRBJ1-1
v_gene: TRBV7-3
CDR3aa: CASSRDRVMTEAFF
CDR3nt: TGTGCCAGCAGCCGGGACAGGGTGATGACTGAAGCTTTCTTT

d_gene: TRBD1
abundance: .
j_gene: TRBJ1-2
v_gene: TRBV19
CDR3aa: CASTDRGRGGYTF
CDR3nt: TGTGCCAGTACCGACAGGGGGCGAGGTGGCTACACCTTC

d_gene: .
abundance: once
j_gene: TRBJ1-3
v_gene: TRBV9
CDR3aa: CASSAPNGNTIYF
CDR3nt: TGTGCCAGCAGCGCCCCTAATGGAAACACCATATATTTT

d_gene: TRBD1
abundance: .
j_gene: TRBJ1-2
v_gene: TRBV10-3
CDR3aa: CAISERDSLYGYTF
CDR3nt: TGTGCCATCAGTGAAAGGGACAGCCTCTATGGCTACACCTTC

d_gene: .
abundance: once
j_gene: TRBJ1-3
v_gene: TRBV15
CDR3aa: CATSRDQPGAEGNTIYF
CDR3nt: TGTGCCACCAGCAGAGATCAGCCGGGAGCGGAGGGAAACACCATATATTTT

d_gene: TRBD2
abundance: .
j_gene: TRBJ2-1
v_gene: TRBV6-6
CDR3aa: CASSTSGGYNEQFF
CDR3nt: TGTGCCAGCAGTACTAGCGGGGGGTACAATGAGCAGTTCTTC

d_gene: TRBD1
abundance: .
j_gene: TRBJ1-4
v_gene: TRBV11-1
CDR3aa: CASSFGAGGKEKLFF
CDR3nt: TGTGCCAGCAGCTTTGGTGCAGGGGGCAAGGAAAAACTGTTTTTT

d_gene: TRBD1
abundance: .
j_gene: TRBJ1-3
v_gene: TRBV30
CDR3aa: CAWSTTGFSGNTIYF
CDR3nt: TGTGCCTGGAGTACGACAGGGTTCTCTGGAAACACCATATATTTT

d_gene: .
abundance: .
j_gene: TRBJ1-1
v_gene: TRBV27
CDR3aa: CASSLSGARTNTEAFF
CDR3nt: TGTGCCAGCAGTTTATCTGGGGCTCGGACGAACACTGAAGCTTTCTTT

d_gene: TRBD1
abundance: .
j_gene: TRBJ2-7
v_gene: TRBV6-4
CDR3aa: CASSDLWTGPEQYF
CDR3nt: TGTGCCAGCAGTGACCTCTGGACAGGGCCCGAGCAGTACTTC

d_gene: .
abundance: .
j_gene: TRBJ2-1
v_gene: TRBV9
CDR3aa: CASSVHTGSFYNEQFF
CDR3nt: TGTGCCAGCAGCGTACACACAGGGTCATTCTACAATGAGCAGTTCTTC

d_gene: .
abundance: once
j_gene: TRBJ2-2
v_gene: TRBV27
CDR3aa: CASSLWTGRGTGELFF
CDR3nt: TGTGCCAGCAGTTTATGGACAGGGAGGGGGACCGGGGAGCTGTTTTTT

d_gene: TRBD1
abundance: once
j_gene: TRBJ2-5
v_gene: TRBV11-3
CDR3aa: CASSPRDRPSETQYF
CDR3nt: TGTGCCAGCAGCCCCCGGGACAGGCCTTCGGAGACCCAGTACTTC

d_gene: TRBD2
abundance: once
j_gene: TRBJ2-2
v_gene: TRBV7-3
CDR3aa: CASRQGTRNTGELFF
CDR3nt: TGTGCCAGCCGTCAGGGGACTAGGAACACCGGGGAGCTGTTTTTT

d_gene: .
abundance: .
j_gene: TRBJ2-7
v_gene: TRBV6-1
CDR3aa: CASTPHRGYYEQYF
CDR3nt: TGTGCCAGCACTCCCCACCGGGGTTACTACGAGCAGTACTTC

d_gene: TRBD2
abundance: .
j_gene: TRBJ2-3
v_gene: TRBV5-1
CDR3aa: CASSPTSGTDTQYF
CDR3nt: TGCGCCAGCAGCCCTACTAGCGGGACAGATACGCAGTATTTT

d_gene: TRBD1
abundance: .
j_gene: TRBJ2-7
v_gene: TRBV15
CDR3aa: CATSRDFGTAISYEQYF
CDR3nt: TGTGCCACCAGCAGAGATTTCGGGACAGCGATCTCCTACGAGCAGTACTTC

d_gene: .
abundance: once
j_gene: TRBJ1-3
v_gene: TRBV18
CDR3aa: CASSPSPTGSSGNTIYF
CDR3nt: TGTGCCAGCTCACCTTCTCCGACCGGGAGCTCTGGAAACACCATATATTTT

d_gene: TRBD1
abundance: .
j_gene: TRBJ1-5
v_gene: TRBV19
CDR3aa: CASRFLQGTYQPQHF
CDR3nt: TGTGCCAGCAGATTCCTACAGGGGACCTATCAGCCCCAGCATTTT

d_gene: TRBD2
abundance: once
j_gene: TRBJ2-1
v_gene: TRBV5-1
CDR3aa: CASSLAGSSGGYNEQFF
CDR3nt: TGCGCCAGCAGCTTGGCAGGGTCTAGCGGGGGATACAATGAGCAGTTCTTC

d_gene: .
abundance: .
j_gene: TRBJ1-1
v_gene: TRBV27
CDR3aa: CASAFLFVQGTTEAFF
CDR3nt: TGTGCCAGCGCGTTTCTATTTGTTCAGGGGACCACTGAAGCTTTCTTT

d_gene: .
abundance: .
j_gene: TRBJ1-6
v_gene: TRBV6-5
CDR3aa: CASNQGNSYNSPLHF
CDR3nt: TGTGCCAGCAACCAGGGGAATTCCTATAATTCACCCCTCCACTTT

d_gene: .
abundance: .
j_gene: TRBJ2-6
v_gene: TRBV9
CDR3aa: CASSPRAGAGANVLTF
CDR3nt: TGTGCCAGCAGCCCGAGAGCAGGGGCTGGGGCCAACGTCCTGACTTTC

d_gene: .
abundance: .
j_gene: TRBJ2-3
v_gene: TRBV9
CDR3aa: CASSVEGHFTDTQYF
CDR3nt: TGTGCCAGCAGCGTAGAGGGGCACTTCACAGATACGCAGTATTTT

d_gene: TRBD1
abundance: .
j_gene: TRBJ1-1
v_gene: TRBV15
CDR3aa: CATSRKTGVYTEAFF
CDR3nt: TGTGCCACCAGCAGAAAGACAGGGGTATACACTGAAGCTTTCTTT

d_gene: .
abundance: .
j_gene: TRBJ2-1
v_gene: TRBV21-1
CDR3aa: CASSKGAVVCLGPNEQFF
CDR3nt: TGTGCCAGCAGCAAAGGGGCTGTAGTATGTCTGGGGCCCAATGAGCAGTTCTTC

d_gene: TRBD1
abundance: .
j_gene: TRBJ1-4
v_gene: TRBV9
CDR3aa: CASSSRDREKGKLFF
CDR3nt: TGTGCCAGCAGCTCTCGGGACAGGGAGAAAGGAAAACTGTTTTTT

d_gene: TRBD1
abundance: once
j_gene: TRBJ2-7
v_gene: TRBV5-6
CDR3aa: CASSPTGIHEQYF
CDR3nt: TGTGCCAGCAGCCCGACAGGGATCCACGAGCAGTACTTC

d_gene: TRBD1
abundance: once
j_gene: TRBJ2-1
v_gene: TRBV19
CDR3aa: CASSLPTGAYDEQFF
CDR3nt: TGTGCCAGTAGTCTTCCAACAGGGGCCTACGATGAGCAGTTCTTC

d_gene: .
abundance: .
j_gene: TRBJ2-7
v_gene: TRBV6-1
CDR3aa: CASMWGEDYEQYF
CDR3nt: TGTGCCAGCATGTGGGGGGAGGACTACGAGCAGTACTTC

d_gene: .
abundance: .
j_gene: TRBJ2-1
v_gene: TRBV5-1
CDR3aa: CASSFSSVNEQFF
CDR3nt: TGCGCCAGCAGCTTCTCTAGCGTCAATGAGCAGTTCTTC

d_gene: .
abundance: .
j_gene: TRBJ2-3
v_gene: TRBV5-5
CDR3aa: CASSLEGRGDTQYF
CDR3nt: TGTGCCAGCAGCTTGGAGGGGCGGGGAGATACGCAGTATTTT

d_gene: .
abundance: .
j_gene: TRBJ2-7
v_gene: TRBV27
CDR3aa: CASSTGSYEQYF
CDR3nt: TGTGCCAGCAGTACAGGGTCCTACGAGCAGTACTTC

d_gene: .
abundance: .
j_gene: TRBJ1-2
v_gene: TRBV19
CDR3aa: CASSIEAGVTANYGYTF
CDR3nt: TGTGCCAGTAGTATAGAAGCAGGGGTCACAGCTAACTATGGCTACACCTTC

d_gene: .
abundance: .
j_gene: TRBJ1-2
v_gene: TRBV4-1
CDR3aa: CASSQDPQGLNYGYTF
CDR3nt: TGCGCCAGCAGCCAAGATCCCCAGGGTCTGAACTATGGCTACACCTTC

d_gene: TRBD2
abundance: .
j_gene: TRBJ2-5
v_gene: TRBV7-2
CDR3aa: CASSLGLAAFGTQYF
CDR3nt: TGTGCCAGCAGCTTGGGCCTAGCGGCCTTCGGGACCCAGTACTTC

d_gene: .
abundance: .
j_gene: TRBJ1-1
v_gene: TRBV9
CDR3aa: CASSDKISGLNTEAFF
CDR3nt: TGTGCCAGCAGCGACAAAATCAGCGGCTTGAACACTGAAGCTTTCTTT

d_gene: .
abundance: once
j_gene: TRBJ2-7
v_gene: TRBV10-3
CDR3aa: CAISLPGSPYEQYF
CDR3nt: TGTGCCATCAGCCTCCCTGGCAGTCCCTACGAGCAGTACTTC

d_gene: .
abundance: .
j_gene: TRBJ2-2
v_gene: TRBV19
CDR3aa: CASSTLRVQNTGELFF
CDR3nt: TGTGCCAGTAGTACCCTGCGGGTCCAGAACACCGGGGAGCTGTTTTTT